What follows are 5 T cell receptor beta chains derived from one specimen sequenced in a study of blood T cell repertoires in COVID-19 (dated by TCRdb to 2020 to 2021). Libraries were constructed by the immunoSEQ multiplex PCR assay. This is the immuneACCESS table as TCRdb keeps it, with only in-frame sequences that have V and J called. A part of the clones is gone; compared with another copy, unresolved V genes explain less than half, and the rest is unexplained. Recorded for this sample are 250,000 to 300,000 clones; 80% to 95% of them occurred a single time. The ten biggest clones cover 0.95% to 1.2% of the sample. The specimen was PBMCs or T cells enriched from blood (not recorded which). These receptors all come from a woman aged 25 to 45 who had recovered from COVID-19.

This CDR3 is CASSRILAKNPYNEQFF. In DNA, the CDR3 is TGCGCCAGCAGCCGGATCTTAGCGAAAAACCCATACAATGAGCAGTTCTTC. This sequence joins TRBV4-1 and TRBJ2-1; D is possibly TRBD2 (5 bases). Trimming left V 4 bases short and J 4 bases short, with 20 bases between. The germline V gene has CDR1 MGHRA and CDR2 YSYEKL. The CDR3 has 17 residues.

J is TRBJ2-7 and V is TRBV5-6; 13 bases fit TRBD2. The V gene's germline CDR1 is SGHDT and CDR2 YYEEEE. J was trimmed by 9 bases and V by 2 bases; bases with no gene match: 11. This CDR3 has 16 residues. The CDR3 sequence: CASSFGLAGVLGAQYF. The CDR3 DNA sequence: TGTGCCAGCAGCTTCGGACTAGCGGGAGTCCTAGGCGCGCAGTACTTC. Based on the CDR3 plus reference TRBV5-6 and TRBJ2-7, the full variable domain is DAGVTQSPTHLIKTRGQQVTLRCSPKSGHDTVSWYQQALGQGPQFIFQYYEEEERQRGNFPDRFSGHQFPNYSSELNVNALLLGDSALYLCASSFGLAGVLGAQYFGPGTRLTVT.

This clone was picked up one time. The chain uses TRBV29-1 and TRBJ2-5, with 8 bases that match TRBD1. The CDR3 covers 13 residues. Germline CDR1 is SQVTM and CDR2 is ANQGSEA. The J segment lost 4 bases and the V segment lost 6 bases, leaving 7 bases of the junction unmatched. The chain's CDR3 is CSVGQGLGETQYF. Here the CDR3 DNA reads TGCAGCGTAGGACAGGGCTTGGGAGAGACCCAGTACTTC.

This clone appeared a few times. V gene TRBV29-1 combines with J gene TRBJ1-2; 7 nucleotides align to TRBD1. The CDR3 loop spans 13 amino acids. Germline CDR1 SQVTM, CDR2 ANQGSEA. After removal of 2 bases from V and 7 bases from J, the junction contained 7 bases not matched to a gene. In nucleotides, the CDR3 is TGCAGCGTTGAAATAGGGGGCGCCTCTGGCTACACCTTC. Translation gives CSVEIGGASGYTF.

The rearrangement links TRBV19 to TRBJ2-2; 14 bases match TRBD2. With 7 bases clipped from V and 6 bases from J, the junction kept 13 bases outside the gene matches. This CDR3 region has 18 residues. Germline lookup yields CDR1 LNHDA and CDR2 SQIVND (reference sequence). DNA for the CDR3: TGTGCCAGTAACGGACTAGCGGGAGGCCAGAGGCGCGCCGGGGAGCTGTTTTTT. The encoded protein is CASNGLAGGQRRAGELFF.